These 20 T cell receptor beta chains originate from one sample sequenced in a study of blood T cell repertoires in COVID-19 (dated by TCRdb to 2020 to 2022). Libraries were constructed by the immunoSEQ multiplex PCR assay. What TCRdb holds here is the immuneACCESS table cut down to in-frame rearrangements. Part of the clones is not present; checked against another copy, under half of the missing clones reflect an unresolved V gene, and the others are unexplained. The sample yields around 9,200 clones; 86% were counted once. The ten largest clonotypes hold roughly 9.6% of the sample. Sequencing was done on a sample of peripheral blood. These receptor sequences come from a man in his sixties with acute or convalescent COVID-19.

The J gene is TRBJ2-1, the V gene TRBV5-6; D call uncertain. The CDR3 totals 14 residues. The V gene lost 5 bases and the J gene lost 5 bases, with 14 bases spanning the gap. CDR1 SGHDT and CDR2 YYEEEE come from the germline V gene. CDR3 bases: TGTGCCAGCAGTTTTATCTTAGTGCACAATGAGCAGTTCTTC. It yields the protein CASSFILVHNEQFF.

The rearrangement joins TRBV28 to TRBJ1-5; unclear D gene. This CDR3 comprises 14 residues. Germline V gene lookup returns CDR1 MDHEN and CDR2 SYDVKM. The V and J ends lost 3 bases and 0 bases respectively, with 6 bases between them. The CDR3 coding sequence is TGTGCCAGCAGTTTTTTCGGTAGCAATCAGCCCCAGCATTTT. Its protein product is CASSFFGSNQPQHF.

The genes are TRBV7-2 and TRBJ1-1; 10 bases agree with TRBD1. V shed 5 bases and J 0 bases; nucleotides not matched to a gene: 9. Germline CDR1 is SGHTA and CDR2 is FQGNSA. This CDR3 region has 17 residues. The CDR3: CASSIGTGAYMNTEAFF. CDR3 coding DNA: TGTGCCAGCAGCATTGGGACAGGGGCCTACATGAACACTGAAGCTTTCTTT. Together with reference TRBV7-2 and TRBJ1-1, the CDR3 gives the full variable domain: GAGVSQSPSNKVTEKGKDVELRCDPISGHTALYWYRQSLGQGLEFLIYFQGNSAPDKSGLPSDRFSAERTGGSVSTLTIQRTQQEDSAVYLCASSIGTGAYMNTEAFFGQGTRLTVV.

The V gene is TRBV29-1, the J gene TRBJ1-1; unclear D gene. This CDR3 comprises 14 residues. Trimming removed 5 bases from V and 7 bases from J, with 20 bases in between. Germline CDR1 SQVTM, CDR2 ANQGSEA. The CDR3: CSVLLGGQVIEAFF. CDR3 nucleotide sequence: TGCAGCGTTCTACTTGGAGGCCAGGTGATTGAAGCTTTCTTT.

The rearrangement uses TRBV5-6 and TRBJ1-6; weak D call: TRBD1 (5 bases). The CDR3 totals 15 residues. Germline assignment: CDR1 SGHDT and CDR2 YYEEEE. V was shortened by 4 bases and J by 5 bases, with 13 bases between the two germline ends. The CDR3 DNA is TGTGCCAGCAGCACGCCAGGGAGGAATAATTCACCCCTCCACTTT. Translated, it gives CASSTPGRNNSPLHF.

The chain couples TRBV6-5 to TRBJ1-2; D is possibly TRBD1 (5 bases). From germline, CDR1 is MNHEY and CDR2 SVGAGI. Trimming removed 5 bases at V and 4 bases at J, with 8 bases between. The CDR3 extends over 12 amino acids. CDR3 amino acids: CASSLDSYGYTF. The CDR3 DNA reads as TGTGCCAGCAGTCTCGACAGCTATGGCTACACCTTC.

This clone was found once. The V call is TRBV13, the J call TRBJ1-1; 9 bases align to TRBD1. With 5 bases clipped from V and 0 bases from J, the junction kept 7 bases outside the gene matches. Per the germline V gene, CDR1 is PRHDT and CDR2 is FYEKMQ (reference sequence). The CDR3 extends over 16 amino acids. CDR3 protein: CASSRGGQGLNTEAFF. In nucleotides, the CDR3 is TGTGCCAGCAGCAGAGGGGGACAGGGACTGAACACTGAAGCTTTCTTT.

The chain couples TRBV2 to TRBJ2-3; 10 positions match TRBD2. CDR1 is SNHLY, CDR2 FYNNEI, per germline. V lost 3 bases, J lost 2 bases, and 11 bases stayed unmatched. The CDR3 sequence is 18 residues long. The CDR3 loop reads CASSDPTTLAGVTDTQYF. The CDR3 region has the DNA TGTGCCAGCAGTGACCCAACCACCCTAGCGGGGGTCACAGATACGCAGTATTTT.

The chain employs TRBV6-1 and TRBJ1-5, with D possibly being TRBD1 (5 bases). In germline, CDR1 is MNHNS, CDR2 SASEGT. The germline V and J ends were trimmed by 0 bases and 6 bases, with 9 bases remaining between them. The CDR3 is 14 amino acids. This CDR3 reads CASSEAGGGQPQHF. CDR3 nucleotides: TGTGCCAGCAGTGAAGCGGGGGGTGGTCAGCCCCAGCATTTT.

Here the CDR3 reads CASSYVLNTEAFF. As DNA, the CDR3 is TGTGCCAGCAGTTACGTCTTGAACACTGAAGCTTTCTTT. J is TRBJ1-1 and V is TRBV6-5; D call uncertain. Trimming took off 2 bases at V and 0 bases at J, with 4 bases between the two ends. CDR3 length: 13 amino acids. CDR1 is MNHEY, CDR2 SVGAGI, per germline.

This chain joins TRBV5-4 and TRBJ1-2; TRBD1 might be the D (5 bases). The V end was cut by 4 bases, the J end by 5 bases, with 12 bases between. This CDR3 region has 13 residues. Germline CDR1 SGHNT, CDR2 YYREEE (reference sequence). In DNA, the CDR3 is TGTGCCAGCAGCATGACAGCTTCTTATGGCTACACCTTC. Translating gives CASSMTASYGYTF.

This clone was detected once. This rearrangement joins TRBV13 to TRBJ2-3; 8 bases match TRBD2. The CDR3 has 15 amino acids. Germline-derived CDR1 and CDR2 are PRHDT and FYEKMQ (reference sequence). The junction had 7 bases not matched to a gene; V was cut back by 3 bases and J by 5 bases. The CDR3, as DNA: TGTGCCAGCAGCTTCGAAGCGGGAGCGCAAGATACGCAGTATTTT. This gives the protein CASSFEAGAQDTQYF.

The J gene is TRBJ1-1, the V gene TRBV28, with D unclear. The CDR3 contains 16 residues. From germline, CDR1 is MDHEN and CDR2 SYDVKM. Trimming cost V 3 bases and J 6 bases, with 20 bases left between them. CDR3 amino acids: CASSFPTEVWQAEAFF. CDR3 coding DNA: TGTGCCAGCAGTTTCCCGACGGAGGTCTGGCAAGCTGAAGCTTTCTTT.

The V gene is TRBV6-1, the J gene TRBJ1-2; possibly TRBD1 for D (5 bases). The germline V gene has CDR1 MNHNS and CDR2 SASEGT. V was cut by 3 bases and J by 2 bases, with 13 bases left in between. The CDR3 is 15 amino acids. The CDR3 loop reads CASSDWGVQNYGYTF. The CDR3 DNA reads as TGTGCCAGCAGTGATTGGGGGGTCCAGAACTATGGCTACACCTTC.

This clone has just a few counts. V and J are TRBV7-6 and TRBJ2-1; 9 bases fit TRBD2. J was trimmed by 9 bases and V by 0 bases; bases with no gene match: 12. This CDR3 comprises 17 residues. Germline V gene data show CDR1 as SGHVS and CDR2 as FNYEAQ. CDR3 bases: TGTGCCAGCAGCTTAGCTTTGGCGGGAGGGCCGGGGAGTGAGCAGTTCTTC. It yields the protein CASSLALAGGPGSEQFF. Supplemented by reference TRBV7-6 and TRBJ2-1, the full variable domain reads GAGVSQSPRYKVTKRGQDVALRCDPISGHVSLYWYRQALGQGPEFLTYFNYEAQQDKSGLPNDRFSAERPEGSISTLTIQRTEQRDSAMYRCASSLALAGGPGSEQFFGPGTRLTVL.

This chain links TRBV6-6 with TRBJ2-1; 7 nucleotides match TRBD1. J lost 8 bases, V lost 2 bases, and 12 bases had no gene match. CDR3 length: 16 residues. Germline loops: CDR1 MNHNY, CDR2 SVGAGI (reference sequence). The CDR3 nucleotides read TGTGCCAGCAGTTACGGGATACAGGGGATAAGCGATGAGCAGTTCTTC. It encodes CASSYGIQGISDEQFF.

The CDR3 is CASSIPWAGQGAAQNDEQYV. CDR3 in DNA: TGTGCCAGTAGTATTCCTTGGGCGGGACAGGGGGCCGCGCAAAACGACGAGCAGTACGTC. The chain couples TRBV19 to TRBJ2-7, with 12 bases that match TRBD1. The CDR3 contains 20 residues. CDR1 and CDR2 (germline): LNHDA, SQIVND (reference sequence). V was pared by 3 bases and J by 5 bases, with 20 bases of the junction left unmatched.

The CDR3 sequence: CASSDRTSGIGELFF. CDR3 bases: TGTGCCAGCAGCGATCGGACTAGCGGGATCGGGGAGCTGTTTTTT. This rearrangement joins TRBV9 to TRBJ2-2, with TRBD2 matching 12 bases. Germline V gene data show CDR1 as SGDLS and CDR2 as YYNGEE. The CDR3 consists of 15 residues. V was clipped by 3 bases and J by 7 bases; unmatched bases: 4.

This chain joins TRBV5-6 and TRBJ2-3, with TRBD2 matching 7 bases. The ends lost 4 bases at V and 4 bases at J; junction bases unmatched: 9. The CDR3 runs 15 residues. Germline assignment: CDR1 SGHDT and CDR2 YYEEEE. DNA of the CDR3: TGTGCCAGCAGCGTGTTCTGGCGGGAGTCAGATACGCAGTATTTT. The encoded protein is CASSVFWRESDTQYF.

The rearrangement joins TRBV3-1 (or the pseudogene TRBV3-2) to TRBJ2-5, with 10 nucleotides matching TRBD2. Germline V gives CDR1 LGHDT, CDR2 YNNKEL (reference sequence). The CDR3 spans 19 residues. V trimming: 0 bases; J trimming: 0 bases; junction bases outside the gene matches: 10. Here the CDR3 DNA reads TGTGCCAGCAGCCAAGACCCCCCGGGTAGCGGGGGGTACCAAGAGACCCAGTACTTC. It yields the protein CASSQDPPGSGGYQETQYF.